The subject of this entry is one TCR beta chain. Its antigen remains undetermined. Per-nucleotide qualities are absent, and no much larger clonotype sits a single base away. High-throughput TCRbeta CDR3 sequencing of frozen genomic DNA was performed by immunoSEQ, including PCR amplification, mapping, bias correction and internal controls. Concerning the study's data processing: Productive rearrangements were retained, and unique TCRbeta sequences were defined by the CDR3 nucleotide sequence together with the V and J gene. Donor-reactive sequences required at least 5-fold expansion in CFSE-low cells versus unstimulated pre-transplant cells and at least 0.01% frequency. Per-subject minimum frequency thresholds, based on the lowest-template unstimulated sample, ensured at least 90% detection power. Jensen-Shannon divergence between the top 1000 TCRbeta sequences after and before transplant was used to measure repertoire turnover. Changes in detection of donor-reactive sequences were assessed with two-sided Fisher's exact tests. The immuneACCESS repertoire file appears here via TCRdb, limited to in-frame rearrangements. These files lack a portion of the clones; in checked studies, under half of the deficit traces to unresolved V genes, and the cause of the others is not known. V and J calls and clone size follow that table, whereas D and trimming were derived from the DNA. The sample includes around 77,000 clones, with 80% observed a single time. The ten biggest clones cover 0.79% of the sample.

Unstimulated PBMCs, after thawing, were stained for CD3, CD4 and CD8 and then FACS-sorted into CD3+CD4+ and CD3+CD8+ populations. All 8 studied subjects were randomized to immunosuppression withdrawal. Genomic DNA was isolated with the Qiagen DNeasy Blood and Tissue Kit. This record belongs to a study of T cell clones after liver transplantation (dated by TCRdb to between 2018 and 2021). At the level of the whole study: The samples were obtained from ITN030ST, a randomized trial that attempted immunosuppression withdrawal within 2 years after liver transplantation. The subjects received no induction therapy and were kept on standard immunosuppression until randomization at 12-24 months post-transplant. Tolerance was defined as complete withdrawal of immunosuppression for at least one year without a rise in liver enzymes beyond twice the upper limit of normal. Blood samples were taken pre-transplant, pre-randomization before withdrawal, and post-randomization after full withdrawal or failed withdrawal. Donor-reactive T cell clones were identified by TCRbeta sequencing after a pre-transplant mixed lymphocyte reaction and then tracked in post-transplant blood. Three of the eight recipients were HCV-positive; the others were transplanted for non-autoimmune, non-viral indications. Third party-reactive TCRbeta sequences were also identified from pre-transplant MLRs to serve as an antigen-independent comparator for donor-reactive sequences. The studied cohort comprised 8 liver transplant recipients, 3 classified as tolerant and 5 as non-tolerant. The investigation overall reported the following: Because of small, heterogeneous patient numbers and non-standardized post-transplant time points, the conclusions were only preliminary. In most of the 8 subjects, regardless of tolerance or HCV status, circulating donor-reactive CD4 TCRbeta sequences dropped significantly post-transplant. The decline in donor-reactive sequences exceeded the decline in third party-reactive sequences, suggesting partial antigen-specific deletion that was unrelated to withdrawal success. When repertoire turnover was taken into account, detection of donor-reactive sequences was significantly reduced in 7 of 8 subjects for CD4 and in 8 of 8 subjects for CD8. Because no allograft tissue specimens were available, donor-reactive T cells may have migrated into the graft instead of being deleted. Low numbers of available donor cells limited the measurable donor-reactive repertoire in two subjects.

The V and J ends are trimmed by 6 bases and 1 base, leaving 14 bases between them. Including cysteine and phenylalanine, the CDR3 has 15 amino acids. Only CDR3 DNA remains: 45 bases, in frame from the first base. From a lookup of the germline V gene, CDR1 and CDR2 are MNHNS and SASEGT. The receptor was derived from a human patient who received a liver transplant. Some T cells may be donor cells from the graft after a transplant. The source was CD4+ T cells from blood, collected 12 months after liver transplant. The rearrangement combines TRBV6-1 with TRBJ2-3; the D call could be TRBD1 or TRBD2, with each sharing 6 bases. This receptor has the CDR3 CASREGGRGTDTQYF. The nucleotide sequence is given as TGTGCCAGCAGGGAGGGGGGCAGGGGCACAGATACGCAGTATTTT.